The sequence of this TCR beta chain was determined in a study of blood T cell repertoires in COVID-19. Across the study: Both acute and convalescent COVID-19 samples were obtained from the United States, Italy and Spain.

Enrollees, about 18 to 90 years old, lived in 24 US areas. Using immunoSEQ multiplex PCR, the repertoire was profiled, and TCRdb retains in-frame clones only, with some absent. Altogether approximately 290,000 clones are present, 70% to 90% being singletons, with the ten largest covering 3.5% to 5.5%. The CDR3 runs 15 residues. With 0 bases removed from V and 7 bases from J, the gap between germline ends came to 13 bases. CDR1 is MGHRA, CDR2 YSYEKL, per germline. The sample was PBMCs or T cells enriched from blood (not recorded which). The receptor's source is a woman aged 25 to 39 who had recovered from COVID-19. This chain joins TRBV4-1 and TRBJ1-5; D gene unclear. The CDR3 DNA sequence: TGCGCCAGCAGCCAAGAGGTAGCGTCCAGCCAGCCCCAGCATTTT. It yields the protein CASSQEVASSQPQHF.